The clone carrying this TCR beta chain was counted a few times. Its target is not known. TCRdb re-called the 5' RACE reads through MiXCR, storing one row per CDR3 protein. The sample holds a few hundred thousand distinct CDR3 sequences, about 22% seen once. This specimen comes from a study of T-cell memory formation after mild COVID-19. Study results and limitations: Researchers report contracting CD4+ clones mostly in CM and EM, with CD8+ clones in EMRA.

Trimming removed 2 bases from V and 7 bases from J, with 6 bases in between. There are 12 residues in the CDR3. Per the germline V gene, CDR1 is MDHEN and CDR2 is SYDVKM. The sequenced sample was PBMCs or a T cell subset sorted from them (not recorded which). This clonotype originated in an adult woman who had mild COVID-19 (a few samples of this study predate the infection). Cell type and time point are not known. This rearrangement joins TRBV28 to TRBJ1-5; D remains unclear. CDR3 amino acids: CASSLPGQPQHF. The CDR3 nucleotides are TGTGCCAGCAGTTTACCGGGCCAGCCCCAGCATTTT. Drawing the rest from reference TRBV28 and TRBJ1-5, the complete variable domain is DVKVTQSSRYLVKRTGEKVFLECVQDMDHENMFWYRQDPGLGLRLIYFSYDVKMKEKGDIPEGYSVSREKKERFSLILESASTNQTSMYLCASSLPGQPQHFGDGTRLSIL.